This T cell receptor (beta chain) was sequenced in a study of beta chain features in type 1 diabetes. Study observations and caveats: Moderate yet significant TCRB CDR3 shortening was seen in Type 1 diabetes patients in all four CD4+ subsets.

This clone was observed a handful of times. Its specificity is unknown. Of the isolated RNA, all was reverse transcribed, and so the sequenced material was expressed TCRB transcripts. Libraries were prepared by immunoSEQ multiplex PCR; TCRdb keeps only in-frame clonotypes and omits some of them. The sample lists over 700,000 clones, roughly a sixth occurring once. CD4+ naive, central memory, regulatory and stem cell-like memory subsets were isolated by sorting on CD45RO/CCR7/CD25/CD127/CD95/CD27. The germline CDR1 and CDR2 sequences are MGHDK and SYGVNS. With 3 bases clipped from V and 7 bases from J, the junction kept 10 bases outside the gene matches. CDR3 length equals 15 residues.

Sequenced material: naive CD4+ T cells from blood. The chain joins TRBV25-1 to TRBJ2-7, with 9 bases aligning to TRBD1. The sequence derives from a woman under 30 in good health. The CDR3 DNA sequence: TGTGCCAGCAGTGAGTTAGGGACAGGGACCTCTGAGCAGTACTTC. Its translation is CASSELGTGTSEQYF.